The rows below give T cell receptor beta chains drawn from one sample of a study of T cell changes during pregnancy in multiple sclerosis. Method: immunoSEQ multiplex PCR; TCRdb's copy keeps in-frame clones and lacks some. There are about 70,000 clones in the sample; around 94% occur only once, and less than 0.65% lies in the top ten. This sample comprised peripheral blood, obtained in the third trimester of pregnancy. Receptors were obtained from a female donor with multiple sclerosis, enrolled in a pregnancy study. The CDR3 runs from the conserved cysteine through the conserved F or W. The D gene is left open where the match is weak. Not every row has a clone size; where given, it reads once, few, many or a size class.

>TRBJ2-7|TRBV2|.|once
TGTGCCAGCAGTGAATATTTTGTAGGCCGAGGGCAGTACTTC
CASSEYFVGRGQYF
>TRBJ1-1|TRBV19|TRBD1|.
TGTGCCAGTAGTATGACTAGACAGGGCCTGATGGTCGCTTTCTTT
CASSMTRQGLMVAFF
>TRBJ2-7|TRBV19|.|.
TGTGCCAGTAGTATAGGCGGGGTCCTATACGAGCAGTACTTC
CASSIGGVLYEQYF
>TRBJ2-5|TRBV7-9|TRBD2|.
TGTGCCAGCACCCCCGAACTAGCGGGGGGGCAAGAGACCCAGTACTTC
CASTPELAGGQETQYF
>TRBJ2-7|TRBV14|.|.
TGTGCCAGCAGCCCGATGAAGTTAGGGAGCTCCTACGAGCAGTACTTC
CASSPMKLGSSYEQYF
>TRBJ2-3|TRBV4-2|.|.
TGTGCCAGCAGCCAAGTCGAAGGACTGGGTACAGATACGCAGTATTTT
CASSQVEGLGTDTQYF
>TRBJ2-1|TRBV9|.|.
TGTGCCAGCAGCGTAAGCGACGGCGGTCACAATGAGCAGTTCTTC
CASSVSDGGHNEQFF
>TRBJ1-5|TRBV7-2|TRBD1|.
TGTGCCAGCAGCTTAGACAGGGGGTCGGGCAATCAGCCCCAGCATTTT
CASSLDRGSGNQPQHF
>TRBJ2-1|TRBV7-2|.|.
TGTGCCAGCAGCTTTCGGACTCCCGGGGACAATGAGCAGTTCTTC
CASSFRTPGDNEQFF
>TRBJ2-6|TRBV11-3|.|.
TGTGCCAGCAGCTTAGCCCCAGGAGGGGCCAACGTCCTGACTTTC
CASSLAPGGANVLTF
>TRBJ1-4|TRBV7-8|.|.
TGTGCCAGCACCCCCACGGAGGGCGCTAATGAAAAACTGTTTTTT
CASTPTEGANEKLFF
>TRBJ2-3|TRBV6-4|.|.
TGTGCCAGCAGTGATAGAGGAACAGGGACAGATACGCAGTATTTT
CASSDRGTGTDTQYF
>TRBJ1-1|TRBV7-3|.|.
TGTGCCAGCAGCTCGGACAGAGTCACTGAAGCTTTCTTT
CASSSDRVTEAFF
>TRBJ2-7|TRBV5-6|TRBD1|.
TGTGCCAGCAGCCCCGGGACAGGGGGCTCCTACGAGCAGTACTTC
CASSPGTGGSYEQYF
>TRBJ2-5|TRBV15|.|.
TGTGCCACCAGCAGTAGGATGGACAGCCAAGAGACCCAGTACTTC
CATSSRMDSQETQYF
>TRBJ2-1|TRBV5-6|.|.
TGTGCCAGCAGCTTGGCAGCGGGTCACTACAATGAGCAGTTCTTC
CASSLAAGHYNEQFF
>TRBJ2-7|TRBV7-3|.|.
TGTGCCAGCAGCTTAAACTTTCGGGGGAACATCTACGAGCAGTACTTC
CASSLNFRGNIYEQYF
>TRBJ1-1|TRBV29-1|TRBD1|.
TGCAGCACCGACAGGGGGGGCACTGAAGCTTTCTTT
CSTDRGGTEAFF
>TRBJ1-1|TRBV6-1|.|.
TGTGCCAGCAGCCCCGGGCAGGGCCTGACTGAAGCTTTCTTT
CASSPGQGLTEAFF
>TRBJ1-1|TRBV5-1|.|.
TGCGCCAGCAGCGCCGGACAGAAGAACACTGAAGCTTTCTTT
CASSAGQKNTEAFF
>TRBJ2-7|TRBV27|TRBD2|.
TGTGCCAGCAGTTCCCCTTATGATAGCGGGGGGCCCAACGAGCAGTACTTC
CASSSPYDSGGPNEQYF
>TRBJ2-3|TRBV6-4|TRBD2|many
TGTGCCAGCAGTGAAGTAGCGGGGGGGCCAGATACGCAGTATTTT
CASSEVAGGPDTQYF
>TRBJ2-3|TRBV4-1|.|.
TGCGCCAGCAGCCAAGATCTGGGGGGGCGGGCAGATACGCAGTATTTT
CASSQDLGGRADTQYF
>TRBJ1-1|TRBV7-3|TRBD1|.
TGTGCCAGCAGCTTGGGACAGATGAACACTGAAGCTTTCTTT
CASSLGQMNTEAFF
>TRBJ1-1|TRBV30|.|.
TGTGCCTGGAGTTTCCGGACACTCCCAACCATGAACGGTGAAGCTTTCTTT
CAWSFRTLPTMNGEAFF
>TRBJ1-2|TRBV7-2|.|.
TGTGCCAGCAGCTCCCTGGGGAGGTATGGCTACACCTTC
CASSSLGRYGYTF
>TRBJ2-1|TRBV9|.|.
TGTGCCAGCAGCGCACAGGCGCAGAGCTCCTACAATGAGCAGTTCTTC
CASSAQAQSSYNEQFF
>TRBJ1-1|TRBV11-3|TRBD1|.
TGTGCCAGCAGCTCCCGGGACAGTGGAAAAGCTTTCTTT
CASSSRDSGKAFF
>TRBJ2-1|TRBV27|.|.
TGTGCCAGCAGTTCCCCGACTTACGCGGGGTATGAGCAGTTCTTC
CASSSPTYAGYEQFF
>TRBJ1-1|TRBV19|.|.
TGTGCCAGTAGTATGTCCAGTATGAACACTGAAGCTTTCTTT
CASSMSSMNTEAFF
>TRBJ1-1|TRBV30|.|.
TGTGCCTGGAGTGTCCGTGGACAGTCATACACTGAAGCTTTCTTT
CAWSVRGQSYTEAFF
>TRBJ1-2|TRBV4-2|TRBD1|once
TGTGCCAGCAGCCGGACAGGGGGCGCCGATGGCTACACCTTC
CASSRTGGADGYTF
>TRBJ1-2|TRBV11-2|.|.
TGTGCCAGCAGCTTAGATCCCGGTTATGGCTACACCTTC
CASSLDPGYGYTF
>TRBJ2-1|TRBV2|TRBD2|.
TGTGCCAGCAGTGGAGGGACTATTTACAATGAGCAGTTCTTC
CASSGGTIYNEQFF
>TRBJ2-7|TRBV19|TRBD1|.
TGTGCCAGCCATGGACAGGCATCATACGAGCAGTACTTC
CASHGQASYEQYF
>TRBJ2-7|TRBV6-6|.|few
TGTGCCAGCAGTTATAAACACGCGGACACTTCCTACGAGCAGTACTTC
CASSYKHADTSYEQYF
>TRBJ2-1|TRBV19|TRBD2|once
TGTGCCAGTAGTATAGGGTGGTGGACTAGCGGGGGGGCAAATGAGCAGTTCTTC
CASSIGWWTSGGANEQFF
>TRBJ2-2|TRBV7-3|TRBD2|.
TGTGCCAGCAGCCCTCAAAGCGGGGGGGCCGCCGGGGAGCTGTTTTTT
CASSPQSGGAAGELFF
>TRBJ1-1|TRBV30|TRBD1|.
TGTGCCTGGAGTAGACAGGGAAACACTGAAGCTTTCTTT
CAWSRQGNTEAFF
>TRBJ2-1|TRBV11-2|.|.
TGTGCCAGCAGCTTAGATCCGGGCGGGCCGAACCCATTCTACAATGAGCAGTTCTTC
CASSLDPGGPNPFYNEQFF
>TRBJ1-1|TRBV4-1|.|.
TGCGCCAGCAGCCAGGGACTGCTGAACACTGAAGCTTTCTTT
CASSQGLLNTEAFF
>TRBJ1-3|TRBV11-2|.|.
TGTGCCAGCAGCCCTCGGGGTGGAGGAACTGGAAACACCATATATTTT
CASSPRGGGTGNTIYF
>TRBJ2-7|TRBV7-2|.|.
TGTGCCAGCAGCCCAGGACGGACAACCTACGAGCAGTACTTC
CASSPGRTTYEQYF
>TRBJ1-5|TRBV27|.|.
TGTGCCAGCAGTTGGGAGGGAACTCAGCCCCAGCATTTT
CASSWEGTQPQHF
>TRBJ2-5|TRBV5-6|TRBD2|.
TGTGCCAGCAGTCGGAGACTAGCGGCCTCCCAAGAGACCCAGTACTTC
CASSRRLAASQETQYF
>TRBJ1-1|TRBV11-3|.|once
TGTGCCAGCAGCTCCACAGTGGGCACTGAAGCTTTCTTT
CASSSTVGTEAFF
>TRBJ2-5|TRBV7-2|TRBD1|.
TGTGCCAGCAGCTCGCGGGACAGGTCCCAAGAGACCCAGTACTTC
CASSSRDRSQETQYF
>TRBJ1-2|TRBV7-9|TRBD1|once
TGTGCCAGCAACCCTCCTAGACAGGGCGAAACGGATGGCTACACCTTC
CASNPPRQGETDGYTF
>TRBJ2-1|TRBV4-3|TRBD2|.
TGCGCCAGCAGCCAAGATGCGGGAGCCGCAGGTGAGCAGTTCTTC
CASSQDAGAAGEQFF
>TRBJ2-2|TRBV5-6|.|.
TGTGCCAGCAGCTTGGTCTCCGGGGAGCTGTTTTTT
CASSLVSGELFF
>TRBJ2-7|TRBV2|.|.
TGTGCCAGCAGTGAAGGGCTAGTGGTCTACGAGCAGTACTTC
CASSEGLVVYEQYF
>TRBJ1-1|TRBV7-2|.|.
TGTGCCAGCAGCTCCCGGGGTCCTGAAGCTTTCTTT
CASSSRGPEAFF
>TRBJ1-5|TRBV7-6|.|.
TGTGCCAGCAGCACTAACCCAAATCAGCCCCAGCATTTT
CASSTNPNQPQHF